These T cell receptor beta chains were read from a single sample in a study of T cell repertoires in cytomegalovirus infection. TCRdb processed the reads anew with MiXCR; each CDR3 protein has one entry. The sample holds about 130,000 distinct CDR3 sequences, about 24% seen once. These receptors' antigens are unknown. Sequenced sample: PBMCs, sequenced either directly or after in vitro stimulation (not recorded which). These receptors were collected from a human donor in good health (CMV status not recorded). Some clones in this sample may be carry-over from other donors' samples. CDR3s include the opening cysteine and the closing phenylalanine or tryptophan. The D gene is left open where the match is weak. Part of the rows lack a size; the others show once, few, many or a class for expanded clones.

j_call v_call d_call clone_size cdr3_length cdr3_nt cdr3_aa
TRBJ2-1 TRBV20-1 TRBD2 . 14 TGCAGTGCTAGTGGGGTAGCGGGAGCATCCGAGCAGTTCTTC CSASGVAGASEQFF
TRBJ2-6 TRBV7-2 TRBD1 many 16 TGTGCCAGCAGCTCTCAGGGGGCGCGCGGGGCCAACGTCCTGACTTTC CASSSQGARGANVLTF
TRBJ2-7 TRBV12-3/TRBV12-4 TRBD2 . 14 TGTGCCAGCGGTCGGGGAGGGCAATTCTACGAGCAGTACTTC CASGRGGQFYEQYF
TRBJ1-1 TRBV12-3/TRBV12-4 . few 16 TGTGCCAGCACCAAAAGTGTGTGGTACATGAACACTGAAGCTTTCTTT CASTKSVWYMNTEAFF
TRBJ2-5 TRBV7-2 TRBD2 many 15 TGTGCCAGCAGCTTAGGTGCTAGCGGGCAAGAGACCCAGTACTTC CASSLGASGQETQYF
TRBJ2-2 TRBV27 . few 14 TGTGCCAGCCGTTCCCCAGGGGCGGCCGGGGAGCTGTTTTTT CASRSPGAAGELFF
TRBJ1-1 TRBV20-1 . . 11 TGCAGTGCTTCAGGGTATCCTGAAGCTTTCTTT CSASGYPEAFF
TRBJ2-3 TRBV20-1 . few 14 TGCAGTGCTAGTTGGGGGGCCGGCACAGATACGCAGTATTTT CSASWGAGTDTQYF
TRBJ2-3 TRBV7-2 TRBD2 many 15 TGTGCCAGCAGCCGTAGCGGGACTTTCACAGATACGCAGTATTTT CASSRSGTFTDTQYF
TRBJ1-2 TRBV7-2 . many 14 TGTGCCAGCAGCTTACCAGAGCCCTTCTATGGCTACACCTTC CASSLPEPFYGYTF
TRBJ2-6 TRBV10-1 . . 13 TGCGCCACCAGTCAGGAGGGGGCCAACGTCCTGACTTTC CATSQEGANVLTF
TRBJ2-2 TRBV6-6 . . 16 TGTGCCAGCAGTTACTCGTTAGGGCCCTACACCGGGGAGCTGTTTTTT CASSYSLGPYTGELFF
TRBJ2-1 TRBV7-2 TRBD2 . 19 TGTGCCAGCAGCTTAGAAAATGGGACTAGCGGGAGGTATGTTAATGAGCAGTTCTTC CASSLENGTSGRYVNEQFF
TRBJ2-7 TRBV5-4 . . 14 TGTGCCAGCAGCCCACACCAGGGGGGATACGAGCAGTACTTC CASSPHQGGYEQYF
TRBJ2-1 TRBV11-3 TRBD2 few 16 TGTGCCAGCAGCTTAGTGTCTAGCGGGATATCGAATGAGCAGTTCTTC CASSLVSSGISNEQFF
TRBJ1-4 TRBV28 TRBD1 . 15 TGTGCCAGCAGTCCCCCGGGACAGCGGGAGGAAAAACTGTTTTTT CASSPPGQREEKLFF
TRBJ2-5 TRBV7-2 TRBD2 many 16 TGTGCCAGCAGCGTCAGCGGGAGGGTCCTCAGGGAGACCCAGTACTTC CASSVSGRVLRETQYF
TRBJ1-3 TRBV30 . few 13 TGTGCCTGGAGTGTTGCCCGCCCGTCCACCATATATTTT CAWSVARPSTIYF
TRBJ1-2 TRBV7-2 . many 12 TGTGCCAGCAGCTTAACCGGGGTCCTCTACACCTTC CASSLTGVLYTF
TRBJ1-5 TRBV28 . many 14 TGTGCCAGCAGCTCGCTCGGTCTTGGGCAGCCCCAGCATTTT CASSSLGLGQPQHF
TRBJ2-7 TRBV20-1 . . 13 TGCAGTGCCGAGGGGGGGGGACGTCAGGAGCAGTACTTC CSAEGGGRQEQYF